This T cell receptor (beta chain) comes out of a study of cytomegalovirus exposure and HLA in healthy donors (dated by TCRdb to about 2017). Describing the broader study: According to an earlier analysis of a few hundred of the donors, about 179 million T cells yielded 95 million to 140 million unique TCR beta sequences and about 300 Gb of sequence data. Approximately 300 gigabases of sequencing data and 78 million or so unique TCR sequences were included in an early release covering several hundred HLA-typed donors. Among the roughly 400 genotyped donors, under 90% belonged to the genetic ancestry cluster associated with self-reported Caucasian donors. The study aimed to test whether signatures of past pathogen exposure could be identified by cataloging public T cell receptors. The study profiled the T cell repertoires of under 850 subjects by immunosequencing and related them to cytomegalovirus serostatus. Along with the roughly 710-subject first cohort, a separate validation cohort of over 90 different subjects was used. The study combined high-throughput TCR immunosequencing, statistical association of individual TCRs with disease status, and machine learning to predict cytomegalovirus infection status. To study patterns of TCR occurrence, a later analysis re-analyzed previously published TCR beta repertoires from 650 to 750 donors and added high-resolution HLA genotyping. Rather than drawing on any new phenotypic data, the later analysis identified candidate immune exposures from TCR beta sequences and the way those sequences occurred across donors. An earlier analysis of several hundred of the donors used high-throughput TCR beta sequencing to judge whether each TCR beta V gene segment behaved as functional or pseudogenic. Alongside the repertoire data, information on donor age, sex, ethnicity and CMV serostatus was compiled. A later genetic analysis used genome-wide SNP genotypes for about 65% of the 666 donors, treating that subset as a discovery cohort. All discovery cohort repertoires had been generated using a single sequencing platform. HLA typing covered class I and class II loci at four-digit resolution. Typing coverage differed by locus: A, B, C, DRB1 and DQB1 were typed in roughly 620-640 donors, DQA1 in 500 to 550, DPA1 in some 570, and DPB1 in 400 to 480. Because of strong linkage in the cohort, roughly five DR-DQ haplotypes were treated as single units for association and clustering. Across 300 to 400 genotyped donors of the cohort, an average of about 240,000 unique TCR beta nucleotide sequences per donor were sequenced, and roughly a sixth of those sequences were non-productive.

Libraries were prepared through the immunoSEQ multiplex PCR assay. For the multiplex PCR, a mixture combining 60 forward primers for TCR Vbeta segments and 13 reverse primers for TCR Jbeta segments was used. Amplification of the CDR3 region of rearranged TCR beta genes was performed with a multiplex PCR assay on genomic DNA. The amplified TCR beta libraries were sequenced on the Illumina HiSeq System as 87-base-pair reads. In the source study's methods: Across the roughly 640 repertoires, a later analysis counted 75 million to 90 million unique TCR beta chains, roughly 11 million of which were shared by at least two donors. Raw reads were error-corrected and collapsed into unique sequences by a nearest-neighbor algorithm in which closely related sequences were merged to remove PCR and sequencing errors. To assign V, D and J gene segments, CDR3 sequences were aligned to IMGT reference sequences. For a sequence to be retained, a match of at least six nucleotides to both a V gene segment and a J gene segment was required. Rearrangements were classified as productive when the CDR3 lacked stop codons and remained in frame with V and J, and all other rearrangements were classified as non-productive. Following IMGT convention, CDR3 was defined as the stretch from the second conserved V-encoded cysteine up to the conserved J-encoded phenylalanine. In an earlier analysis of 500 to 650 of the donors, sequences lacking an unambiguous match to a single V gene segment were excluded. In an earlier analysis of around 600 of the donors, V segments were called functional above 56.7% productive rearrangements and were called segregating when the between-donor standard deviation exceeded 5%. A statistical classification framework was built for diagnosing cytomegalovirus status from the catalog of TCR beta chain sequences. V and J gene assignment, in a later analysis, came from comparing TCR nucleotide sequences with IMGT/GENE-DB human TR gene sequences. The TCRdist pipeline was used in a later analysis to assign CDR3 sequences and most-parsimonious VDJ recombination scenarios. In a later analysis, each TCR beta chain was defined by its CDR3 amino acid sequence together with its V-gene family, and reads without a unique V-gene family were excluded. In a later analysis, around 650 highly shared, low-generation-probability nucleotide sequences were removed to address suspected cross-contamination and a sequencing artifact. For each public chain, a later analysis derived a clonal expansion index from normalized ranks of inferred template counts within each repertoire. A later analysis computed generation probabilities with a VDJ recombination model fitted to out-of-frame rearrangements, and checked the results against IGoR. Hypergeometric tests were used in a later analysis to score TCR-TCR, TCR-HLA and TCR-CMV co-occurrence, with a repertoire-size bias correction applied to the TCR pairs. To estimate false discovery rates, a later analysis permuted the HLA or CMV assignments 20 times. In a later analysis, co-occurring TCRs were grouped using DBSCAN, and TCRdist sequence similarity was added for clustering within HLA-allele-positive subsets. Repertoires with fewer than 30,000 or more than 120,000 public chains, plus five repertoires with anomalous nucleotide sharing, were excluded from co-occurrence clustering. As stored in TCRdb, this immuneACCESS dataset retains in-frame rearrangements with V and J assigned. A fraction of the clones does not appear; measured against another copy, unresolved V genes explain less than half of the discrepancy, and the remainder lacks a known reason. V and J calls plus clone size are reproduced from that table; the DNA served to infer D and trimming. The sample table lists 150,000 to 200,000 clones, about four fifths of them with a count of one. More than 8% of the sample is held by the ten biggest clonotypes.

Points on this clone: Its antigen target is currently unknown. Base qualities are not at hand, and no much larger clone is one base apart.

What the study reported, not specific to this receptor: A further reported finding was that TCR beta sequences accurately predicted the HLA-A and HLA-B alleles for most subjects in the first cohort. A later analysis found that TCR association rates varied across HLA loci, with DRB1 alleles showing the most associated TCRs and HLA-C alleles the fewest. The study listed approximately 150 TCR beta chains as associated with cytomegalovirus. A cluster of highly shared sequence variants was judged likely to be a technical artifact of the sequencing pipeline. The 87-base-pair reads could not distinguish some IMGT-functional V segments, including TRBV6-2 and TRBV6-3, so those segments were excluded. Assigning TCR associations to individual alleles was difficult when HLA alleles, especially DR and DQ, strongly co-occurred. In a later analysis, most CMV-associated TCR beta chains were found to appear HLA-restricted, with HLA associations seemingly driven largely by CMV exposure. In a later analysis, HLA-associated TCR beta chains were found to be more clonally expanded and to have lower generation probabilities than equally common non-associated chains. In a later genetic analysis, a missense DCLRE1C variant was associated with V-gene and J-gene trimming of TCR beta chains, and the association was replicated in an independent cohort. Roughly uniform sequencing depth across donors was assumed in presence/absence analyses, although this assumption may not hold. The classifier was reported to diagnose cytomegalovirus status with high specificity and sensitivity in both the original and validation cohorts. Correlated functional status among segregating V segments might be attributable to linkage disequilibrium, but an unknown experimental factor could not be ruled out. In a later genetic analysis, fewer N-insertions in productive TCRs were reported among donors in an Asian-associated ancestry cluster than the roughly 700-donor mean. According to a later analysis, parvovirus B19, influenza, CMV and Epstein-Barr virus appeared linked to several top co-occurrence clusters. The only immune exposure information available for the cohort was CMV serostatus. Because counts were too low, under 20 rarely observed V segments, including chromosome 9 orphons, were left out of the earlier analysis of some 600 of the donors. In this cohort, only TCR beta chains were sequenced, and detectable features were limited by the absence of alpha or paired-chain data. The authors suggested that the approach could potentially be generalized to other disease states and immunological phenotypes. Most TCR sequences were seen in very few donors, while some public TCRs were found in many individuals. HLA typing was unavailable for some donors at each locus, so association tests used only the typed subset. Three of the identified cytomegalovirus-associated TCR beta chains were confirmed in vitro to be specific for cytomegalovirus antigens. In an earlier analysis of 500 to 650 of the donors, most TCR beta V segments appeared in productive rearrangements about 90% or about 30% of the time, broadly matching IMGT annotations. At a false discovery rate of 0.05, a later analysis linked about 16,000 TCR beta sequences to specific HLA alleles.

The cohort comprised hundreds of healthy bone marrow donors. All cohort members were sampled while nominally healthy, although unrecorded immune exposures were likely present. The donor tested CMV seropositive and was one of the 289 seropositive cohort members. Every donor gave a peripheral blood sample, and the peripheral blood mononuclear cells from that sample were used for TCR beta sequencing. Genomic DNA extraction from the blood cell samples was performed with the Qiagen DNeasy Blood Extraction Kit. V and J are trimmed by 0 bases and 14 bases, and the gene matches miss 12 bases of the junction. Taken from the germline V gene, the CDR1 and CDR2 loops are SGHRS and YFSETQ. The CDR3 starts with the cysteine, ends with the phenylalanine, and has 16 residues. The DNA shown is the 48-base CDR3, in frame from base 1.

What was sequenced was PBMCs. This clonotype was sampled from a male donor in good health and CMV-seropositive. The chain is assembled from TRBV5-1 and TRBJ1-6, with TRBD1 matching 9 junction bases. CDR3 reads: CASSLAPWTGDITLHF. The DNA sequence is given as TGCGCCAGCAGCTTGGCCCCATGGACAGGGGACATAACCCTCCACTTT. Reference TRBV5-1 and TRBJ1-6 proteins supply the regions before and after the CDR3; the full variable domain is: KAGVTQTPRYLIKTRGQQVTLSCSPISGHRSVSWYQQTPGQGLQFLFEYFSETQRNKGNFPGRFSGRQFSNSRSEMNVSTLELGDSALYLCASSLAPWTGDITLHFGNGTRLTVT.